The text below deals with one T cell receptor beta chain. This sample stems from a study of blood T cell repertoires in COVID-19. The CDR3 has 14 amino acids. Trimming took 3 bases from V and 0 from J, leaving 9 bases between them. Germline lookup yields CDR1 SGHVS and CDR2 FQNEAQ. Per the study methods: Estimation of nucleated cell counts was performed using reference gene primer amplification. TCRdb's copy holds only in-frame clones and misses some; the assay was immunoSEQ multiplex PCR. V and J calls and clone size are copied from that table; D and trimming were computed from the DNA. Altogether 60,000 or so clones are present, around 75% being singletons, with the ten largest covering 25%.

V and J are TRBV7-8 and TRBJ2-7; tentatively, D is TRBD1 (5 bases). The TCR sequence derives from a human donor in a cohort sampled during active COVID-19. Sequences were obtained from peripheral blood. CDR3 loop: CASSLTESSYEQYF. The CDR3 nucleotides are TGTGCCAGCAGCTTGACAGAGAGCTCCTACGAGCAGTACTTC.